The T cell receptor (beta chain) under discussion was sequenced for a study of blood T cell repertoires in COVID-19. Germline V lookup: CDR1 LNHDA, CDR2 SQIVND (reference sequence). V lost 8 bases, J lost 2 bases, and 13 bases stayed unmatched. CDR3 length equals 17 residues. Assay: immunoSEQ multiplex PCR; the TCRdb copy retains only in-frame clones and omits some. The table shows a few hundred thousand clones, with 89% occurring only once. The J gene is TRBJ1-4, the V gene TRBV19, with TRBD1 matching over 8 bases. This TCR derives from a woman younger than 45 with COVID-19, enrolled during active disease. Sequencing used peripheral blood. Here the CDR3 DNA reads TGTGCCAGTGGTAAAGGACAGGGAAGCTTGACTAATGAAAAACTGTTTTTT. Protein: CASGKGQGSLTNEKLFF.